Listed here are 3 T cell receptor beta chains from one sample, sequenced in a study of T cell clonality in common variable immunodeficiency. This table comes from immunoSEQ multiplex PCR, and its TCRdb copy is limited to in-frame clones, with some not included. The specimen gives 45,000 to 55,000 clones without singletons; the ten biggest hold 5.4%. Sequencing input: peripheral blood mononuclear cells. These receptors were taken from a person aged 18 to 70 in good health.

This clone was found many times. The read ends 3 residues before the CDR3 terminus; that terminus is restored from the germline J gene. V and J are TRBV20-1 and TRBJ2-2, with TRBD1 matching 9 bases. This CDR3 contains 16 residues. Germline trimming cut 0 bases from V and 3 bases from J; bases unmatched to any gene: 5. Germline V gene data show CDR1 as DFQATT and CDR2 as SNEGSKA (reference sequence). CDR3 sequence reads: CSAREPGQGYTGELFF. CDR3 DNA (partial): TGCAGTGCTAGAGAGCCGGGACAGGGTTACACCGGGGAG.

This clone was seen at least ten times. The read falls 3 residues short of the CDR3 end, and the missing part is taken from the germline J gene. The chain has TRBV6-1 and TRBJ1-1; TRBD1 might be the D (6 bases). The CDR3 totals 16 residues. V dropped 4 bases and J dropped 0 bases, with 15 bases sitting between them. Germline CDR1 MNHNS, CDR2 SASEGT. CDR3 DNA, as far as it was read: TGTGCCAGCAGTGTAGGGGGAAGTTGGGTGAACACTGAA. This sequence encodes CASSVGGSWVNTE. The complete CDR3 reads CASSVGGSWVNTEAFF.

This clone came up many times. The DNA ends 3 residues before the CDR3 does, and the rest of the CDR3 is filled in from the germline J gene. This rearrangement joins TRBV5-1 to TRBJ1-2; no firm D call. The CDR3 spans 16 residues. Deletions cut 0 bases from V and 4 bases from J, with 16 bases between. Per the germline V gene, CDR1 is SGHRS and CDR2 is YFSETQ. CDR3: CASSLALGDASYGYTF. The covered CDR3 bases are TGCGCCAGCAGCTTGGCCCTCGGGGATGCCAGCTATGGC.